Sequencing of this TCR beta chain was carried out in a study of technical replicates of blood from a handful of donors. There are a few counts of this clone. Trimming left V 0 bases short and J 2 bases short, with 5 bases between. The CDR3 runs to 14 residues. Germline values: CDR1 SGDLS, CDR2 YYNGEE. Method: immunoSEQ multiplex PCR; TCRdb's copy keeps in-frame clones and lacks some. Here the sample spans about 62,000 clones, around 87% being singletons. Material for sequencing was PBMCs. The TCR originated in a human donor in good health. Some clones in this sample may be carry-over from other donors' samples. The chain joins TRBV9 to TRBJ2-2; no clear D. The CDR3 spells CASSVATNTGELFF. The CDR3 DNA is TGTGCCAGCAGCGTAGCCACTAACACCGGGGAGCTGTTTTTT.